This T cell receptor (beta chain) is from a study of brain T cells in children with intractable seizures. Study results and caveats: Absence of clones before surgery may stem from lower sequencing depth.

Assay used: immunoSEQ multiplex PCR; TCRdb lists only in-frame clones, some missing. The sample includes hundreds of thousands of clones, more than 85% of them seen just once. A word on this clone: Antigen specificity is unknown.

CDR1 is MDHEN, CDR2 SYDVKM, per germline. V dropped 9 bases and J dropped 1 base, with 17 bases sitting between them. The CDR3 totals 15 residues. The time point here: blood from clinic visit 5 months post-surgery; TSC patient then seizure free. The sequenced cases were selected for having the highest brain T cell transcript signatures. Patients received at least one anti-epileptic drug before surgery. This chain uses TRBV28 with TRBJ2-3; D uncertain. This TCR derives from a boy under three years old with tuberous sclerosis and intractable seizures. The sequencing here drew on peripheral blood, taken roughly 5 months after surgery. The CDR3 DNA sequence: TGTGCCAGTAGACTTAATAGCCTACGCACAGATACGCAGTATTTT. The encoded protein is CASRLNSLRTDTQYF.